Below, 2 T cell receptor beta chains from the same sample are listed, as sequenced in a study of blood T cell repertoires in COVID-19. Profiling relied on immunoSEQ multiplex PCR, and the TCRdb table lists in-frame clones only, not all of them. The profile shows roughly 100,000 clones, around 90% of them singletons. The material sequenced was peripheral blood. The origin of the receptors is a human donor in a cohort sampled during active COVID-19.

V is TRBV30 and J is TRBJ2-2, with D hard to call. CDR3 length: 13 amino acids. Germline loops: CDR1 GTSNPN, CDR2 SVGIG (reference sequence). Trimming took 1 base from V and 1 from J, leaving 4 bases between them. The CDR3 DNA sequence: TGTGCCTGGAGTGACGGGAACACCGGGGAGCTGTTTTTT. Its protein product is CAWSDGNTGELFF.

The V and J genes are TRBV6-1 and TRBJ2-7; 8 nucleotides align to TRBD1. Germline V gene data show CDR1 as MNHNS and CDR2 as SASEGT. With 0 bases clipped from V and 5 bases from J, the junction kept 6 bases outside the gene matches. This CDR3 comprises 15 residues. The CDR3 here is CASSEASGGRDEQYF. CDR3 nucleotides: TGTGCCAGCAGTGAAGCATCAGGGGGCCGCGACGAGCAGTACTTC.